This T cell receptor beta chain was sequenced in a study of T cell changes during pregnancy in multiple sclerosis. Losses at the gene ends were 0 bases for V and 3 bases for J; bases not matched to a gene: 3. The CDR3 sequence is 15 residues long. The germline V gene has CDR1 LGHNA and CDR2 YNFKEQ. The sample holds a few counts of this clone. Data came from immunoSEQ multiplex PCR; TCRdb stores just in-frame clones and leaves some out. The sample lists nearly 110,000 clones, under 95% seen once, with around 1.6% in the top ten. The receptor was derived from a female donor with multiple sclerosis, enrolled in a pregnancy study. The chain carries TRBV4-2 and TRBJ2-7, with 9 bases matching TRBD1. The sample in question was peripheral blood, obtained before pregnancy. CDR3 DNA sequence: TGTGCCAGCAGCCAAGATGAGACAGGGGGCTACGAGCAGTACTTC. Translation gives CASSQDETGGYEQYF.